Detailed here is one TCR beta chain. The record originates from a study of blood T cell repertoires in COVID-19. Overall study: Nucleic acid was either cDNA or gDNA, and it came from T cells, B-cell-depleted T cells, or PBMCs.

The CDR3 extends over 11 amino acids. V gave up 8 bases and J gave up 5 bases, with 9 bases separating them. Original processing notes: Researchers report that nucleated cell counts were estimated from reference gene primer amplification. The repertoire was sequenced with immunoSEQ multiplex PCR; TCRdb's copy has only in-frame clones and lacks some. Clone size and the V and J calls come from that table; the DNA yielded D and trimming. The sample lists about 110,000 clones, about 90% occurring once. This sequence joins TRBV12-3 or TRBV12-4 and TRBJ2-5; unclear D gene. The receptor comes from a human donor in a cohort sampled during active COVID-19. The sample was peripheral blood. The CDR3 reads CASALQETQYF. The CDR3 DNA is TGTGCCAGCGCCCTTCAGGAGACCCAGTACTTC.